Sequencing of this T cell receptor beta chain was carried out in a study of blood T cell repertoires in COVID-19. Profiled with immunoSEQ multiplex PCR; TCRdb holds only in-frame clones, not every one. The sample yields roughly 40,000 clones, approximately 90% seen once. V lost 5 bases to trimming and J lost 3 bases, with 16 bases between them. CDR3 length: 15 residues. The germline CDR1 and CDR2 sequences are LNHDA and SQIVND (reference sequence). V usage is TRBV19 and J usage is TRBJ1-1; the D gene is possibly TRBD1 (5 bases). The TCR sequence derives from a human donor in a cohort sampled during active COVID-19. Sequencing was carried out using peripheral blood. In nucleotides, the CDR3 is TGTGCCAGTAGTGTCCTCCCGCGGGGGGACACTGAAGCTTTCTTT. This gives the protein CASSVLPRGDTEAFF.